The T cell receptor beta chain described here comes from a study of Tregs in tolerant kidney transplant recipients. The repertoire was sequenced with immunoSEQ multiplex PCR; TCRdb's copy has only in-frame clones and lacks some. The sample shows about 240,000 clones, 80% to 85% of them seen only once. CDR3 length: 14 residues. Germline loops: CDR1 SQVTM, CDR2 ANQGSEA. V lost 7 bases and J lost 6; bases outside the gene matches: 8. The sample holds one count of this clone. What was sequenced was CD4+ T cells from blood. The receptor was derived from a human donor in good health. This chain joins TRBV29-1 and TRBJ2-1, with 11 nucleotides matching TRBD2. The CDR3 reads CSALSGRVRNEQFF. The DNA of the CDR3 is TGCAGCGCCCTTAGCGGGAGGGTTCGCAATGAGCAGTTCTTC.